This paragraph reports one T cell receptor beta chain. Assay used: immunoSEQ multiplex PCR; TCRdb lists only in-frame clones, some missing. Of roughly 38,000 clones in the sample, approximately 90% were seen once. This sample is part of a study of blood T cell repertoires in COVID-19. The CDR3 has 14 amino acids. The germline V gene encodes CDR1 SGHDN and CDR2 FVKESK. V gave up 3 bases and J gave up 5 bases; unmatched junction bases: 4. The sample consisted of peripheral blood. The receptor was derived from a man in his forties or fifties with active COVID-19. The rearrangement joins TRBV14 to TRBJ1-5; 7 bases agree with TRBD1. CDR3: CASSQSGGDQPQHF. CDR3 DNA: TGTGCCAGCAGCCAGTCAGGGGGTGATCAGCCCCAGCATTTT.